These 5 T cell receptor beta chains were all obtained from the same sample, sequenced in a study of graft-versus-host responses after intestinal transplantation. These TCRs' antigens remain unknown. Only in-frame clones appear in the TCRdb table, and some are missing; sequencing was by immunoSEQ multiplex PCR. In the table there are some 83,000 clones, about nine tenths of which are singletons. The sequencing used unstimulated CD4+ T cells sorted from spleen or lymph node cells, collected before intestinal transplant. The receptor set was obtained from a human donor who received an intestinal transplant.

This clone was counted only a few times. The V call is TRBV10-3, the J call TRBJ1-1; D gene uncertain. The CDR3 has 13 amino acids. Germline CDR1 ENHRY, CDR2 SYGVKD. V shed 4 bases and J shed 0 bases, with 6 bases lying between them. The CDR3: CAISAVLNTEAFF. The CDR3 DNA is TGTGCCATCAGTGCTGTATTGAACACTGAAGCTTTCTTT.

The table lists this clone with a count of one. This chain joins TRBV27 and TRBJ2-7; 9 bases map to TRBD1. The germline V gene encodes CDR1 MNHEY and CDR2 SMNVEV (reference sequence). The CDR3 is 13 amino acids. The junction had 3 bases not matched to a gene; V was cut back by 6 bases and J by 3 bases. CDR3 in amino acids: CASSPGQGYEQYF. The CDR3 DNA sequence: TGTGCCAGCAGCCCGGGACAGGGCTACGAGCAGTACTTC.

The chain is built from TRBV20-1 and TRBJ1-2; D is uncertain. Germline V gives CDR1 DFQATT, CDR2 SNEGSKA (reference sequence). The CDR3 is 11 residues long. V dropped 1 base and J dropped 5 bases, with 5 bases sitting between them. CDR3 bases: TGCAGTGCTAGAGTCGAGTATGGCTACACCTTC. Translation: CSARVEYGYTF.

The chain joins TRBV29-1 to TRBJ2-5; TRBD1 matches 7 bases. Germline V CDR1 and CDR2: SQVTM, ANQGSEA. The V segment lost 4 bases and the J segment 5 bases; nucleotides outside the gene matches: 4. The CDR3 is made up of 12 amino acids. The CDR3 sequence: CSVGWGQETQYF. CDR3 DNA sequence: TGCAGCGTTGGTTGGGGACAGGAGACCCAGTACTTC.

The chain links TRBV18 to TRBJ2-1, with a weak D call TRBD2 (6 bases). The CDR3 runs to 15 residues. V lost 3 bases and J 2 bases, leaving 11 bases between the germline ends. CDR1 is KGHSH and CDR2 is LQKENI in the germline V gene. Here the CDR3 reads CASSPSQRAYNEQFF. CDR3 coding DNA: TGTGCCAGCTCACCCTCCCAGCGGGCCTACAATGAGCAGTTCTTC.